This TCR beta chain was documented in a study of cytomegalovirus exposure and HLA in healthy donors. V lost 5 bases to trimming and J lost 5 bases; unmatched junction nucleotides: 9. In germline, CDR1 is LGHNT, CDR2 FRNRAP. The CDR3 contains 15 residues. Of note for this clone: As yet, its antigen is unknown.

60 Vbeta and 13 Jbeta primers were used in PCR. Repertoires were generated with immunoSEQ multiplex PCR, while TCRdb's copy carries only in-frame clones and drops some. The repertoire holds 150,000 to 200,000 clones, with about 85% as singletons. Findings and limits, study-wide: Among donors in an Asian-associated ancestry cluster, a later analysis reportedly found fewer N-insertions than the roughly 700-donor mean. Later, TCR association rates were found to vary by HLA locus, highest for DRB1 and lowest for HLA-C. Near-uniform donor sequencing depth was presumed by presence/absence analyses.

The TCR comes from a man in his forties or fifties in good health and CMV-seronegative. The rearrangement links TRBV12-5 to TRBJ2-3, with 8 bases lining up with TRBD1. The sample consisted of PBMCs. Here the CDR3 reads CASGPRPRGLDTQYF. The CDR3 bases are TGTGCTAGTGGTCCAAGACCCAGGGGGCTAGATACGCAGTATTTT. Filled out from reference TRBV12-5 and TRBJ2-3, the complete variable domain reads DARVTQTPRHKVTEMGQEVTMRCQPILGHNTVFWYRQTMMQGLELLAYFRNRAPLDDSGMPKDRFSAEMPDATLATLKIQPSEPRDSAVYFCASGPRPRGLDTQYFGPGTRLTVL.